Listed here are 9 T cell receptor beta chains from one sample, sequenced in a study of T cell responses to AZD1222 COVID-19 vaccine. TCRdb's copy holds only in-frame clones and misses some; the assay was immunoSEQ multiplex PCR. The profile shows about 81,000 clones, around 84% of them singletons. Material: peripheral blood, obtained 28 days after the second AZD1222 dose. These receptors were taken from an adult who received the AZD1222 COVID-19 vaccine.

The V gene is TRBV7-2, the J gene TRBJ1-1; the D gene is possibly TRBD1 (5 bases). The germline V gene has CDR1 SGHTA and CDR2 FQGNSA. This CDR3 has 14 amino acids. V gave up 5 bases and J gave up 5 bases, with 15 bases separating them. The CDR3 nucleotides are TGTGCCAGCAGCCTAGATCCGGGGGGGACTGAAGCTTTCTTT. It codes for CASSLDPGGTEAFF.

This clone was picked up a small number of times. The J gene is TRBJ1-2, the V gene TRBV9, with D perhaps matching TRBD1 (6 bases). The CDR3 spans 14 residues. Trimming removed 4 bases at V and 14 bases at J, with 24 bases between. Germline CDR1 and CDR2: SGDLS and YYNGEE. CDR3 sequence reads: CASSPSGPTPGATF. The CDR3 coding sequence is TGTGCCAGCAGCCCTAGCGGACCTACCCCGGGGGCAACCTTC.

The genes are TRBV29-1 and TRBJ1-1, with 9 bases identical to TRBD1. Per the germline V gene, CDR1 is SQVTM and CDR2 is ANQGSEA. CDR3 length equals 12 residues. After removal of 7 bases from V and 11 bases from J, the junction contained 11 bases not matched to a gene. The CDR3 DNA sequence: TGCAGCGGATATACAGGGGGCAGGAAGGCTTTCTTT. Its protein is CSGYTGGRKAFF. The full variable domain, its missing parts supplied by reference TRBV29-1 and TRBJ1-1, is SAVISQKPSRDICQRGTSLTIQCQVDSQVTMMFWYRQQPGQSLTLIATANQGSEATYESGFVIDKFPISRPNLTFSTLTVSNMSPEDSSIYLCSGYTGGRKAFFGQGTRLTVV.

V gene TRBV28 combines with J gene TRBJ2-2; 9 bases map to TRBD2. Germline lookup yields CDR1 MDHEN and CDR2 SYDVKM. This CDR3 spans 17 amino acids. V lost 2 bases, J lost 2 bases, and 6 bases stayed unmatched. CDR3 loop: CASSLGGTSTNTGELFF. CDR3 sequence (DNA): TGTGCCAGCAGTTTAGGAGGGACTAGCACCAACACCGGGGAGCTGTTTTTT.

The rearrangement links TRBV30 to TRBJ1-2, with a possible D match to TRBD1 (5 bases). V was cut by 5 bases and J by 2 bases, with 12 bases left in between. CDR1 is GTSNPN, CDR2 SVGIG, per germline (reference sequence). The CDR3 sequence is 13 residues long. The CDR3 here is CAWDDRRNYGYTF. The DNA of the CDR3 is TGTGCCTGGGACGACAGACGAAACTATGGCTACACCTTC.

This rearrangement joins TRBV15 to TRBJ2-7; TRBD1 matches 9 bases. CDR3 length: 16 amino acids. The germline V gene has CDR1 LNHNV and CDR2 YYDKDF (reference sequence). V lost 0 bases to trimming and J lost 6 bases; unmatched junction nucleotides: 9. CDR3 coding DNA: TGTGCCACCAGCAGAGATTTTGCGACAGGGGGAGGCGAGCAGTACTTC. Translating it yields CATSRDFATGGGEQYF. Together with reference TRBV15 and TRBJ2-7, the CDR3 gives the full variable domain: DAMVIQNPRYQVTQFGKPVTLSCSQTLNHNVMYWYQQKSSQAPKLLFHYYDKDFNNEADTPDNFQSRRPNTSFCFLDIRSPGLGDTAMYLCATSRDFATGGGEQYFGPGTRLTVT.

This rearrangement joins TRBV27 to TRBJ1-1, with D hard to call. V was shortened by 6 bases and J by 0 bases, with 8 bases between the two germline ends. There are 13 residues in the CDR3. Germline CDR1 MNHEY, CDR2 SMNVEV (reference sequence). CDR3 sequence (DNA): TGTGCCAGCAGCCCGAGACTGAACACTGAAGCTTTCTTT. It is translated as CASSPRLNTEAFF.

The V and J genes are TRBV27 and TRBJ2-5; 10 positions match TRBD2. CDR1 is MNHEY, CDR2 SMNVEV, per germline (reference sequence). The CDR3 is 17 residues long. J lost 4 bases, V lost 4 bases, and 12 bases had no gene match. The CDR3 loop reads CASSYRLAGVERETQYF. The CDR3 DNA reads as TGTGCCAGCAGTTACCGTCTAGCGGGGGTGGAAAGAGAGACCCAGTACTTC.

The V and J genes are TRBV19 and TRBJ1-6, with D maybe TRBD1 (5 bases). Germline loops: CDR1 LNHDA, CDR2 SQIVND (reference sequence). Deletions cut 7 bases from V and 7 bases from J, with 14 bases between. The CDR3 runs to 14 residues. The CDR3 nucleotides are TGTGCCAGTACTAATGACAGAGCAAATTCACCCCTCCACTTT. Translated: CASTNDRANSPLHF.